The sequence of this T cell receptor (beta chain) was determined in a study of blood T cells in healthy people across ages. Through a sample-barcoded 5' primer and a J-beta primer mix, a second PCR was run for about 7 to 12 cycles. Each cDNA molecule, via a template-switch adaptor with 12 random nucleotides, was tagged. TCRdb used MiXCR to reprocess the 5' RACE reads, holding one entry per CDR3 protein. The table has hundreds of thousands of distinct CDR3 sequences, approximately 55% seen once. This CDR3 spans 11 amino acids. Trimming shortened V by 7 bases and J by 4 bases, and 10 bases separated the two germline ends. Germline V lookup: CDR1 DFQATT, CDR2 SNEGSKA (reference sequence).

This chain uses TRBV20-1 with TRBJ1-2, with a possible D match to TRBD1 (6 bases). Sequencing was done on a sample of blood. The receptor comes from an elderly man in good health. Here the CDR3 DNA reads TGCAGTGGCAGGGGTGGCTATGGCTACACCTTC. Protein sequence: CSGRGGYGYTF.